The 32 T cell receptor beta chains below were found in one sample sequenced in a study of naive and memory T cell subsets. Both TRBC1 and TRBC2 were covered by a beta constant-region primer of two equimolar oligonucleotides. One entry per CDR3 protein, called by TCRdb with MiXCR from the UMI-ligation and nested PCR reads. The table lists about 85,000 distinct CDR3 sequences, roughly 14% of them singletons. Sequencing was done on a sample of central memory CD4+ T cells from blood. The source is a human donor in good health.

The CDR3 sequence: CASSPTGTKAHHF. CDR3 in DNA: TGTGCCAGCTCACCGACAGGGACCAAGGCCCACCACTTT. The chain couples TRBV18 to TRBJ1-6; 7 nucleotides match TRBD1. Germline V gives CDR1 KGHSH, CDR2 LQKENI. After removal of 3 bases from V and 18 bases from J, the junction contained 11 bases not matched to a gene. This CDR3 has 13 amino acids. Drawing the rest from reference TRBV18 and TRBJ1-6, the complete variable domain is NAGVMQNPRHLVRRRGQEARLRCSPMKGHSHVYWYRQLPEEGLKFMVYLQKENIIDESGMPKERFSAEFPKEGPSILRIQQVVRGDSAAYFCASSPTGTKAHHFGNGTRLTVT.

This clonotype was detected only a few times. The chain carries TRBV5-4 and TRBJ2-7; 10 nucleotides agree with TRBD1. Trimming cost V 4 bases and J 5 bases; bases outside gene matches: 12. Germline V CDR1 and CDR2: SGHNT, YYREEE (reference sequence). This CDR3 has 16 amino acids. The CDR3: CASSTDRDRGRDEQYF. The CDR3 region has the DNA TGTGCCAGCAGCACTGACCGGGACAGGGGTAGGGACGAGCAGTACTTC.

This clonotype was recorded many times. V gene TRBV27 combines with J gene TRBJ2-1, with 13 bases fitting TRBD2. The CDR3 has 14 residues. Germline V gene sequence: CDR1 MNHEY, CDR2 SMNVEV (reference sequence). With 5 bases clipped from V and 10 bases from J, the junction kept 5 bases outside the gene matches. CDR3 protein: CASSHRTSGREQFF. The DNA for the CDR3 is TGTGCCAGCAGTCATCGGACTAGCGGGAGAGAGCAGTTCTTC.

V usage is TRBV14 and J usage is TRBJ2-1, with TRBD2 identical over 8 bases. The CDR3 is 16 amino acids. In germline, CDR1 is SGHDN, CDR2 FVKESK. Trimming removed 3 bases from V and 6 bases from J; junction bases left unmatched: 10. The CDR3 sequence: CASSQAGTGGGNEQFF. CDR3 DNA: TGTGCCAGCAGCCAGGCCGGGACCGGGGGGGGCAATGAGCAGTTCTTC.

The V call is TRBV20-1, the J call TRBJ1-5, with 8 nucleotides matching TRBD1. This CDR3 is built from 13 residues. Germline CDR1 is DFQATT and CDR2 is SNEGSKA (reference sequence). The V and J ends lost 6 bases and 4 bases, in that order; junction bases with no gene match: 5. In nucleotides, the CDR3 is TGCAGTGCCGGACAGGGAGGGAATCAGCCCCAGCATTTT. This gives the protein CSAGQGGNQPQHF.

This clonotype came up many times. This rearrangement joins TRBV2 to TRBJ1-1, with D possibly being TRBD1 (6 bases). The CDR3 has 14 amino acids. Germline lookup yields CDR1 SNHLY and CDR2 FYNNEI. Trimming left V 6 bases short and J 7 bases short, with 18 bases between. The CDR3: CASRINAKTGEAFF. The CDR3 DNA reads TGTGCCAGCAGAATTAACGCCAAGACAGGTGAAGCTTTCTTT.

In its sample, this clonotype was seen many times. The chain combines TRBV6-2 or TRBV6-3 with TRBJ2-3; the D is unclear. V lost 2 bases, J lost 4 bases, and 16 bases lay in between. CDR1 and CDR2 from the germline V gene are MNHEY and SVGEGT. CDR3 length: 16 amino acids. The CDR3 DNA follows: TGTGCCAGCAGTTACCCCATTGGTTCCCGATCAGATACGCAGTATTTT. It translates to CASSYPIGSRSDTQYF.

The V call is TRBV7-3, the J call TRBJ2-3; possible D gene TRBD1, 7 bases. Between the trimmed V and J ends, which lost 5 bases and 6 bases, there was a span of 21 bases. Germline CDR1 is SGHTA and CDR2 is FQGTGA. The CDR3 spans 16 residues. DNA for the CDR3: TGTGCCAGCAGCCTTCTTGGAGGGGGCAGGTTGGATACGCAGTATTTT. Translated: CASSLLGGGRLDTQYF.

This clonotype was counted ten times or more. This chain joins TRBV3-1 and TRBJ2-7; perhaps TRBD1 as D (7 bases). The CDR3 spans 13 residues. From germline, CDR1 is LGHDT and CDR2 YNNKEL (reference sequence). Between the trimmed V and J ends, which lost 1 base and 7 bases, there was a span of 11 bases. The CDR3 region has the DNA TGTGCCAGCAGCCAAGGGCAGGGGGGTGAGCAGTACTTC. It codes for CASSQGQGGEQYF.

The chain recombines TRBV29-1 with TRBJ2-5, with TRBD2 as a possible D gene (5 bases). CDR3 length: 13 residues. V gave up 1 base and J gave up 5 bases, with 11 bases separating them. CDR1 is SQVTM, CDR2 ANQGSEA, per germline. The DNA of the CDR3 is TGCAGCGTTGAAGGGCTAGCCTGGGAGACCCAGTACTTC. It specifies CSVEGLAWETQYF.

The sample holds many counts of this clonotype. The chain carries TRBV7-2 and TRBJ2-2; TRBD1 aligns across 7 bases. CDR3 length: 14 amino acids. Unmatched junction bases numbered 6, after V lost 5 bases and J lost 6 bases. CDR1 is SGHTA and CDR2 is FQGNSA in the germline V gene. CDR3 nucleotide sequence: TGTGCCAGCAGCAAACAGGGGCGGGCCGGGGAGCTGTTTTTT. Translating gives CASSKQGRAGELFF.

V is TRBV20-1 and J is TRBJ2-1; 14 bases are a match to TRBD2. CDR3 length: 14 amino acids. Per the germline V gene, CDR1 is DFQATT and CDR2 is SNEGSKA (reference sequence). Trimming cost V 8 bases and J 6 bases; bases outside gene matches: 6. CDR3 residues: CSLRGTSGSNEQFF. In nucleotides, the CDR3 is TGCAGTCTTCGCGGGACTAGCGGGAGCAATGAGCAGTTCTTC.

The chain employs TRBV7-2 and TRBJ2-7; 8 bases fit TRBD1. V was pared by 5 bases and J by 3 bases, with 6 bases of the junction left unmatched. The CDR3 contains 14 residues. CDR1 is SGHTA, CDR2 FQGNSA, per germline. The CDR3 DNA reads TGTGCCAGCAGCCAGGGACAGGCCCGCTACGAGCAGTACTTC. Residues: CASSQGQARYEQYF.

The CDR3 DNA follows: TGCAGCGTTGAGCTCGGACTAGCGGCCTACAATGAGCAGTTCTTC. Encoded protein: CSVELGLAAYNEQFF. The rearrangement links TRBV29-1 to TRBJ2-1; 10 nucleotides match TRBD2. Looked up from germline, CDR1 is SQVTM and CDR2 is ANQGSEA. The CDR3 has 15 amino acids. V lost 3 bases, J lost 2 bases, and 4 bases stayed unmatched.

This clonotype was picked up a small number of times. This chain uses TRBV7-2 with TRBJ2-3; the D gene is possibly TRBD1 (7 bases). Germline V CDR1 and CDR2: SGHTA, FQGNSA. This CDR3 is 16 amino acids long. Trimming cost V 4 bases and J 3 bases, with 17 bases left between them. The CDR3 DNA reads as TGTGCCAGCAGCTCCGGCCAGGGGGGTCTAACAGATACGCAGTATTTT. As protein: CASSSGQGGLTDTQYF.

This chain uses TRBV7-9 with TRBJ1-1; TRBD1 is a possible D gene (5 bases). This CDR3 has 15 amino acids. Germline V gene lookup returns CDR1 SEHNR and CDR2 FQNEAQ (reference sequence). V was cut by 4 bases and J by 1 base, with 13 bases left in between. This CDR3 is CASSSQGLSNTEAFF. The CDR3, as DNA: TGTGCCAGCAGCTCCCAGGGACTCTCGAACACTGAAGCTTTCTTT.

V usage is TRBV9 and J usage is TRBJ1-3; D remains ambiguous. Trimming stripped 2 bases from V and 0 bases from J, with 12 bases between. The CDR3 consists of 16 residues. The germline V gene encodes CDR1 SGDLS and CDR2 YYNGEE. CDR3 sequence reads: CASSVGSLSSGNTIYF. The CDR3 nucleotides are TGTGCCAGCAGCGTCGGCAGTCTTTCCTCTGGAAACACCATATATTTT.

This clonotype has a handful of counts. V and J are TRBV7-2 and TRBJ2-7, with 10 bases fitting TRBD1. The ends lost 4 bases at V and 2 bases at J; junction bases unmatched: 2. There are 14 residues in the CDR3. CDR1 and CDR2 from the germline V gene are SGHTA and FQGNSA. The CDR3 nucleotides read TGTGCCAGCAGCTCGGACAGGGGGACCTACGAGCAGTACTTC. Its protein is CASSSDRGTYEQYF.

The J gene is TRBJ2-7, the V gene TRBV7-2, with D possibly being TRBD2 (6 bases). The CDR3 covers 15 residues. V was trimmed by 1 base and J by 5 bases, leaving 15 bases between them. Germline V gene sequence: CDR1 SGHTA, CDR2 FQGNSA. The CDR3 DNA sequence: TGTGCCAGCAGCTTAGTGGGGCGGGAAACCCACGAGCAGTACTTC. Residues: CASSLVGRETHEQYF.

The genes are TRBV20-1 and TRBJ1-5, with D possibly being TRBD1 (5 bases). The V and J ends lost 4 bases and 4 bases respectively, with 17 bases between them. Germline CDR1 is DFQATT and CDR2 is SNEGSKA (reference sequence). The CDR3 consists of 15 residues. CDR3 amino acids: CSAKPQGFGNQPQHF. CDR3 nucleotide sequence: TGCAGTGCTAAACCCCAGGGTTTCGGTAATCAGCCCCAGCATTTT.

This clonotype was seen ten or more times. This chain connects TRBV7-3 to TRBJ2-1; TRBD2 aligns across 10 bases. CDR1 and CDR2 (germline): SGHTA, FQGTGA. The V and J ends lost 1 base and 4 bases, in that order; junction bases with no gene match: 7. The CDR3 contains 17 residues. CDR3 DNA sequence: TGTGCCAGCAGCTTAAGCCCTCTAGCGGGAGTGTACAATGAGCAGTTCTTC. Its translation: CASSLSPLAGVYNEQFF.

There are a few counts of this clonotype. The chain employs TRBV5-1 and TRBJ2-3, with 9 nucleotides matching TRBD2. The germline V gene has CDR1 SGHRS and CDR2 YFSETQ. The CDR3 runs 17 residues. Trimming took 0 bases from V and 1 from J; bases not matched to a gene: 6. This CDR3 reads CASSLGRLAVRTDTQYF. CDR3 DNA sequence: TGCGCCAGCAGCTTGGGGAGACTAGCGGTGCGCACAGATACGCAGTATTTT.

This clonotype was observed many times. The V call is TRBV4-3, the J call TRBJ2-7; D gene uncertain. Trimming shortened V by 1 base and J by 3 bases, and 13 bases separated the two germline ends. This CDR3 has 15 residues. Germline V gives CDR1 LGHNA, CDR2 YSLEER. In DNA, the CDR3 is TGCGCCAGCAGCCAAGGCACAGATGGGTACTACGAGCAGTACTTC. Translating it yields CASSQGTDGYYEQYF.

This clonotype appeared a single time. The rearrangement links TRBV4-1 to TRBJ1-3; D call uncertain. Germline loops: CDR1 MGHRA, CDR2 YSYEKL. V was trimmed by 2 bases and J by 4 bases, leaving 9 bases between them. This CDR3 is 14 amino acids long. The chain's CDR3 is CASSQQQTGNTIYF. The CDR3 nucleotides read TGCGCCAGCAGCCAACAACAGACCGGAAACACCATATATTTT.

This clonotype appeared many times. The rearrangement uses TRBV20-1 and TRBJ2-7, with TRBD2 matching 11 bases. Germline loops: CDR1 DFQATT, CDR2 SNEGSKA (reference sequence). The CDR3 totals 16 residues. The V and J ends lost 6 bases and 2 bases, in that order; junction bases with no gene match: 12. CDR3 DNA sequence: TGCAGTGCCATAGAAGCCGGGACTAGCGGAACCTACGAGCAGTACTTC. Protein sequence: CSAIEAGTSGTYEQYF.

This clonotype was observed a few times. This chain connects TRBV12-3 or TRBV12-4 to TRBJ1-3; 7 bases map to TRBD1. The CDR3 runs 18 residues. Trimming cost V 4 bases and J 0 bases; bases outside gene matches: 12. The CDR3 DNA reads as TGTGCCAGCAGTTCCCGGACAGGCAACTCCCCCTCTGGAAACACCATATATTTT. Translating it yields CASSSRTGNSPSGNTIYF.

This clonotype showed up just a few times. V gene TRBV5-1 combines with J gene TRBJ1-4, with D maybe TRBD1 (6 bases). The CDR3 is made up of 18 amino acids. The V end lost 3 bases, the J end lost 5 bases, and 23 bases lay between the germline ends. CDR1 and CDR2 (germline): SGHRS, YFSETQ. Here the CDR3 DNA reads TGCGCCAGCAGCTACTTGCCCACTTCGGGACATGAAAATGAAAAACTGTTTTTT. Translation: CASSYLPTSGHENEKLFF.

This clonotype has a handful of counts. This chain uses TRBV10-3 with TRBJ2-3, with 8 positions matching TRBD2. After removal of 6 bases from V and 3 bases from J, the junction contained 5 bases not matched to a gene. Germline CDR1 and CDR2: ENHRY and SYGVKD. This CDR3 region has 14 residues. The CDR3 coding sequence is TGTGCCATCAGAACGATAGCGGGAACAGATACGCAGTATTTT. This sequence encodes CAIRTIAGTDTQYF.

The chain carries TRBV4-1 and TRBJ1-2; TRBD1 agrees at 8 bases. This CDR3 is built from 15 residues. J was trimmed by 4 bases and V by 2 bases; bases with no gene match: 6. Germline lookup yields CDR1 MGHRA and CDR2 YSYEKL. DNA for the CDR3: TGCGCCAGCAGCCAAAATCCCGGACAGGGCTATGGCTACACCTTC. Translated: CASSQNPGQGYGYTF.

This clonotype came up a few times. The chain recombines TRBV7-2 with TRBJ1-3, with D possibly matching TRBD1 (6 bases). With 1 base removed from V and 10 bases from J, the gap between germline ends came to 17 bases. In germline, CDR1 is SGHTA, CDR2 FQGNSA. CDR3 length: 15 amino acids. The CDR3 spells CASSLDRTGIRTIYF. Written as DNA, the CDR3 is TGTGCCAGCAGCTTAGACCGCACAGGGATTCGAACCATATATTTT.

This clonotype came up a few times. The J gene is TRBJ2-3, the V gene TRBV19, with TRBD1 as a possible D gene (6 bases). Looked up from germline, CDR1 is LNHDA and CDR2 is SQIVND (reference sequence). V lost 3 bases and J lost 1, with 11 bases in between. The CDR3 has 15 residues. DNA for the CDR3: TGTGCCAGTAGTATTCAGGGGAGAGGCACAGATACGCAGTATTTT. Translated: CASSIQGRGTDTQYF.

This clonotype was seen only a few times. The chain has TRBV6-5 and TRBJ1-2, with D possibly being TRBD1 (5 bases). The CDR3 sequence is 13 residues long. Germline values: CDR1 MNHEY, CDR2 SVGAGI. V was clipped by 6 bases and J by 7 bases, with 15 bases between them. This chain's CDR3 is CASRNSGFGGYTF. CDR3 in DNA: TGTGCCAGCAGAAATTCAGGGTTCGGTGGCTACACCTTC.